This T cell receptor beta chain was sequenced during a study of blood T cell repertoires in COVID-19. Study context: Whether acute or convalescent, the COVID-19 samples came from the United States, Italy and Spain. The analysed material was cDNA or gDNA that came from T cells, B-cell-depleted T cells, or PBMCs.

V lost 2 bases, J lost 7 bases, and 5 bases stayed unmatched. CDR3 length: 15 residues. Using immunoSEQ multiplex PCR, the repertoire was profiled, and TCRdb retains in-frame clones only, with some absent. The data show 100,000 to 150,000 clones, about 88% seen once. The sample was peripheral blood. V and J are TRBV5-3 and TRBJ2-2; 10 nucleotides match TRBD2. TRBV5-3 is designated an ORF whose function remains uncertain. This TCR was recovered from a woman of 80 years or more with acute or convalescent COVID-19. In nucleotides, the CDR3 is TGTGCCAGAAGCTTAAGCGGGAGGGTTATCGGGGAGCTGTTTTTT. This sequence encodes CARSLSGRVIGELFF.